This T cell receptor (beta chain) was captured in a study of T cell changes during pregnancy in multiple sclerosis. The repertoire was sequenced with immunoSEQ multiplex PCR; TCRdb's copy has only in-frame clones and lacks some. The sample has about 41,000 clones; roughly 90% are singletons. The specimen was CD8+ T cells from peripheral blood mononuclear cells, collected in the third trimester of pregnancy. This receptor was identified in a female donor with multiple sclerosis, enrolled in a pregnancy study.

Here the CDR3 reads CASSWGEDYGYTF. DNA for the CDR3: TGTGCCAGCAGCTGGGGAGAGGACTATGGCTACACCTTC. This chain uses TRBV11-2 with TRBJ1-2; D remains ambiguous. V was cut by 4 bases and J by 3 bases, with 9 bases left in between. The CDR3 covers 13 residues. CDR1 is SGHAT and CDR2 is FQNNGV in the germline V gene.